This TCR beta chain was captured in a study of beta chain features in type 1 diabetes. Every bit of the isolated RNA underwent reverse transcription, so sequencing read expressed TCRB transcripts. TCRdb's table, derived via immunoSEQ multiplex PCR, lists solely in-frame clones and lacks some. Of hundreds of thousands of clones detected, roughly 30% appear once; the ten largest clones hold roughly 0.06%. The sequenced material came from naive CD4+ T cells from blood. The sequence came from a man aged 18 to 30 in good health.

The CDR3 DNA is TGCAGCGTTGTAGGAGTTCCGGGCACTGAAGCTTTCTTT. It is translated as CSVVGVPGTEAFF. The V and J genes are TRBV29-1 and TRBJ1-1; D unresolved. The V gene's germline CDR1 is SQVTM and CDR2 ANQGSEA. This CDR3 is 13 amino acids long. Between the trimmed V and J ends, which lost 4 bases and 4 bases, there was a span of 13 bases.